These T cell receptor beta chains were read from a single sample in a study of CD8+ T cells in alopecia areata. Profiling relied on immunoSEQ multiplex PCR, and the TCRdb table lists in-frame clones only, not all of them. The sample carries 150,000 to 200,000 clones, more than 50% recorded once. The material sequenced was CD4+ T cells sorted from blood, taken at week 24, from a patient treated with tofacitinib. The source is a human donor with alopecia areata. Each CDR3 is given with its conserved first and last residue. The D gene is left open where the match is weak. Expanded clones are given a class, and other clones once, few, many or no size at all.

j_call clone_size d_call v_call cdr3_aa cdr3_nt
TRBJ2-6 - - TRBV9 CASSVRGGATSSGANVLTF TGTGCCAGCAGCGTAAGAGGAGGGGCCACCAGCTCTGGGGCCAACGTCCTGACTTTC
TRBJ1-1 - TRBD1 TRBV30 CAWSDFAGTGGSEAFF TGTGCCTGGAGTGATTTTGCCGGGACAGGTGGATCCGAAGCTTTCTTT
TRBJ1-5 - TRBD1 TRBV10-2 CASRQGRGSNQPQHF TGCGCCAGCAGACAGGGGAGGGGTAGCAATCAGCCCCAGCATTTT
TRBJ1-5 - - TRBV5-1 CASSLDGNSNQPQHF TGCGCCAGCAGCTTGGATGGGAATAGCAATCAGCCCCAGCATTTT
TRBJ2-4 - TRBD1 TRBV29-1 CSVLLRGPSIQYF TGCAGCGTTCTCCTCAGGGGGCCGTCCATTCAGTACTTC
TRBJ2-1 - - TRBV29-1 CSVRSGDEQFF TGCAGCGTCCGGTCCGGGGATGAGCAGTTCTTC
TRBJ2-7 once - TRBV5-1 CASSLEPPYEQYF TGCGCCAGCAGCTTGGAACCTCCTTACGAGCAGTACTTC
TRBJ2-7 - - TRBV9 CASSVDERGDAYEQYF TGTGCCAGCAGCGTAGATGAGCGAGGAGACGCCTACGAGCAGTACTTC
TRBJ1-2 few - TRBV27 CASSWIGMGGYTF TGTGCCAGCAGTTGGATAGGGATGGGTGGCTACACCTTC
TRBJ1-2 few - TRBV7-2 CASSLTNNYGYTF TGTGCCAGCAGCTTAACGAATAACTATGGCTACACCTTC
TRBJ2-2 few TRBD1 TRBV6-6 CASGRQGRTGELFF TGTGCCAGCGGAAGACAGGGAAGAACCGGGGAGCTGTTTTTT
TRBJ2-5 once - TRBV2 CASTLDGGREETQYF TGTGCCAGCACCTTAGATGGGGGGCGCGAAGAGACCCAGTACTTC
TRBJ2-5 - - TRBV29-1 CSVTGLQETQYF TGCAGCGTTACAGGGCTACAAGAGACCCAGTACTTC
TRBJ2-6 - TRBD1 TRBV29-1 CSVITGGTGANVLTF TGCAGCGTTATTACAGGGGGCACTGGGGCCAACGTCCTGACTTTC
TRBJ1-5 - - TRBV30 CACNDRSNQPQHF TGTGCCTGTAATGACCGTAGCAATCAGCCCCAGCATTTT
TRBJ2-7 - - TRBV9 CASSPGLDSTYEQYF TGTGCCAGCAGCCCAGGTCTTGACTCCACCTACGAGCAGTACTTC
TRBJ1-5 - - TRBV10-3 CAISGTDTSPQHF TGTGCCATCAGTGGGACGGACACATCGCCCCAGCATTTT
TRBJ1-2 - - TRBV6-5 CASSYGRGSSYTF TGTGCCAGCAGTTACGGGAGGGGTTCGAGCTACACCTTC
TRBJ1-2 few TRBD1 TRBV2 CARGTANYGYTF TGTGCCAGGGGGACAGCTAACTATGGCTACACCTTC
TRBJ2-2 - - TRBV5-1 CASSPGTVGELFF TGCGCCAGCAGCCCTGGAACCGTCGGGGAGCTGTTTTTT